This section outlines one TCR beta chain sequence together with its context. Generated by immunoSEQ multiplex PCR, the TCRdb table keeps only in-frame clones and is missing some. The table shows 160,000 or so clones, with over 75% occurring only once. This entry belongs to a study of blood T cell repertoires in COVID-19. The CDR3 covers 14 residues. V was pared by 3 bases and J by 3 bases, with 0 bases of the junction left unmatched. From germline, CDR1 is SGHNT and CDR2 YENEEA. Cohort placement rested on clinical history that participants reported themselves. The sample taken for sequencing was PBMCs or T cells enriched from blood (not recorded which). The receptor was derived from a human donor with acute COVID-19. The donor label of this sample is uncertain. This chain connects TRBV11-3 to TRBJ2-1, with 9 bases aligning to TRBD1. CDR3 amino acids: CASSLTGGYNEQFF. As DNA, the CDR3 is TGTGCCAGCAGCTTGACAGGGGGCTACAATGAGCAGTTCTTC.